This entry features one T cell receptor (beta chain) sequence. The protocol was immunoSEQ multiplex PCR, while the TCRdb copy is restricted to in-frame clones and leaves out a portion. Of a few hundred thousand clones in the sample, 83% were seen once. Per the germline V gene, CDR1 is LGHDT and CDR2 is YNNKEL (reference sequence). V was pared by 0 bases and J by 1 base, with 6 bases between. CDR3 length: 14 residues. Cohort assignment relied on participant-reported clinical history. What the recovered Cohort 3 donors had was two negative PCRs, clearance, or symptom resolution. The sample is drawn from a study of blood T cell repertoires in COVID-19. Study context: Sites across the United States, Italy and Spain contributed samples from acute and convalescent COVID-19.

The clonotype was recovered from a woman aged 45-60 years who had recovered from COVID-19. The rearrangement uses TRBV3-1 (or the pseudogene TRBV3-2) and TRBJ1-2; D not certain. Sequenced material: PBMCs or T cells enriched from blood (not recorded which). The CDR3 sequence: CASSQDPNNYGYTF. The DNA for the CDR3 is TGTGCCAGCAGCCAAGATCCTAATAACTATGGCTACACCTTC.